The following is a T cell receptor (beta chain) sequence with its context. The antigen is not known. Sorted T cells were CFSE-labeled and cultured 5 days with allogeneic regulatory or mature dendritic cells at 1:10. Memory T cells were CD45RO+, naive were CD45RA+, sorted by FACS. Clones were read by immunoSEQ multiplex PCR, and TCRdb kept only the in-frame ones, dropping some. Of some 9,600 clones listed, around 80% are singletons. These data belong to a study of regulatory dendritic cells for organ transplantation. Study findings and constraints: Alloreactive memory CD8+ T cell pools varied considerably between individuals.

The sample taken for sequencing was memory CD4+ T cells from blood cultured with dendritic cells. Subset of the sample: CD45RO+ memory T cells. The origin of this receptor is a human donor in good health.

CDR3 in DNA: TGTGCCAGCAGTTATGACCCGTCAAATGGCTACACCTTC. Protein sequence: CASSYDPSNGYTF. V is TRBV11-2 and J is TRBJ1-2; D not resolved. The V end lost 6 bases, the J end lost 6 bases, and 14 bases lay between the germline ends. Germline V gives CDR1 SGHAT, CDR2 FQNNGV. The CDR3 sequence is 13 residues long.